This TCR beta chain was sequenced in a study of CD8 T cells in ankylosing spondylitis. The length of the CDR3 is 12 residues. Per germline, CDR1 SQVTM and CDR2 ANQGSEA. Trimming pared 6 bases from V and 4 bases from J, leaving 12 bases between. Points from the study as a whole: Made up of eight or nine highly homologous variants, a TCR beta motif appeared characteristic of ankylosing spondylitis blood.

Via MiXCR, TCRdb re-called the 5' RACE reads, giving one row per CDR3 protein. Found here are about 500,000 distinct CDR3 sequences, approximately 5.3% of them singletons; the top ten hold 3% to 4%. This clonotype was recorded at least ten times. No antigen is known for it. The V gene is TRBV29-1, the J gene TRBJ2-5; D gene unclear. Specimen: blood, either unsorted or a sorted T cell fraction (not recorded which). The source is a male donor with ankylosing spondylitis. CDR3 protein: CSVERARETQYF. DNA for the CDR3: TGCAGCGTGGAGAGAGCTCGAGAGACCCAGTACTTC.